Reported below is one T cell receptor (beta chain). Its target antigen remains unknown. Relative to the germline gene, one junction end is altered; a read error may explain this. Using a modified ARM-PCR protocol with multiple V-beta primers and a C-beta primer, the team built TCRB libraries from RNA through three nested multiplex PCR rounds. ProtoScript II Reverse Transcriptase and a C-beta primer were used to synthesize TCRB-specific cDNA from around 0.48 ug total RNA. The description of the TCRB libraries did not include any unique molecular identifiers. The third PCR added barcodes and adapters over around 23 cycles with Deep VentR (exo-) polymerase, followed by gel purification of 250-500 bp bands. TCRB libraries were sequenced with 250 bp paired-end reads on an Illumina HiSeq 2500. For the original study's pipeline: The reads were cleaned with Trimmomatic, merged with FLASH and assigned V, D and J segments with MiGEC before being analyzed in VDJtools. The Shannon-Wiener diversity index, calculated using VDJtools, was used to quantify repertoire diversity. Using fastp trimming at Q25 and MiXCR clonotype assembly, TCRdb reanalyzed the public sequencing data and kept in-frame beta chains. Merged by CDR3 protein, the rows form single entries marked with the most common genes and DNA. The V and J calls were determined by TCRdb, not by the authors. Present in this sample are 15,000 to 20,000 distinct CDR3 sequences, just under 70% of which were seen just once. The top ten hold 15% to 20% of the sample.

The CDR1 and CDR2 encoded by the germline V gene are MGHRA and YSYEKL. The cysteine opens and the phenylalanine closes a CDR3 of 15 amino acids. Only the CDR3 region is kept as DNA, spanning 45 bases read in frame from base 1. This specimen belongs to a study of tumor-infiltrating lymphocytes in glioblastoma multiforme (dated by TCRdb to 2016 to 2017). Looking at the study overall: To find out whether intratumoral genomic heterogeneity fosters TIL diversity, the study jointly investigated somatic mutations, TIL diversity and immune response activity.

For peripheral blood mononuclear cells, total RNA was isolated with TRIzol reagent and then purified using the RNeasy kit. All RNA had OD 260/280 ratios above 1.9 and RNA integrity numbers above 6.5. Points the paper makes about the study in general: RNA-based TCR sequencing may distort clone frequencies because T cells carry unequal numbers of TCR transcripts. The authors noted that sorting T cells into functional subsets, which was not done in this study, would be a future improvement. Generalizability is limited because the TCR and somatic mutation analysis included only one glioblastoma patient.

Here the chain combines TRBV4-1 and TRBJ1-2, with the D gene not confidently named. The sample taken for sequencing was peripheral blood. This receptor was obtained from a male donor with glioblastoma. The CDR3: CASSQGLAGVYGYTF. The sequenced DNA: TGCGCCAGCAGCCAAGGTCTCGCAGGCGTCTATGGTTACACCTTC.